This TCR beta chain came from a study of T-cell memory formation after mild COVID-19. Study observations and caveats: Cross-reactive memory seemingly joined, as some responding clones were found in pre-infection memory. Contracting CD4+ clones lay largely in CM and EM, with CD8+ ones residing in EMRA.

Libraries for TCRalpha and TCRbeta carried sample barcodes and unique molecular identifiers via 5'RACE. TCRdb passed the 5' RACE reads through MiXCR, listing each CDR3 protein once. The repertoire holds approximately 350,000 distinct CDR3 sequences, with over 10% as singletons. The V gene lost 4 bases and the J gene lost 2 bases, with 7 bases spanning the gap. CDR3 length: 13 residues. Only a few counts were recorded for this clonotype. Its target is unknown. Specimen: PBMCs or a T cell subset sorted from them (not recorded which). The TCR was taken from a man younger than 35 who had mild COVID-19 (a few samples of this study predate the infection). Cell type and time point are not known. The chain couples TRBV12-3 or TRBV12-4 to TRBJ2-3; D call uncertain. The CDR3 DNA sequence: TGTGCCAGCAGTTCGGAGAACACAGATACGCAGTATTTT. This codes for CASSSENTDTQYF.